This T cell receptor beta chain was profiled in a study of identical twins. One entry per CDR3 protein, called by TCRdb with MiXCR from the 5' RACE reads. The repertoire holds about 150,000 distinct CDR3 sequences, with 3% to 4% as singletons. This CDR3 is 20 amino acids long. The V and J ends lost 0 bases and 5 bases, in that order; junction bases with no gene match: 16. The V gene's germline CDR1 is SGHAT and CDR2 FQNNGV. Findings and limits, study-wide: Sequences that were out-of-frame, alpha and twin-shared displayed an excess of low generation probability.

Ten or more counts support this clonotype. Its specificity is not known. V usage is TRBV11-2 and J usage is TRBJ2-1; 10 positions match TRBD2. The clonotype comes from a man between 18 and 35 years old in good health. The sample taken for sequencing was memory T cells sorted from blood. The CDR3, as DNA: TGTGCCAGCAGCTTAGAGTCGTCTAGCGGGAGCGCCACTCCTCACAATGAGCAGTTCTTC. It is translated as CASSLESSSGSATPHNEQFF.